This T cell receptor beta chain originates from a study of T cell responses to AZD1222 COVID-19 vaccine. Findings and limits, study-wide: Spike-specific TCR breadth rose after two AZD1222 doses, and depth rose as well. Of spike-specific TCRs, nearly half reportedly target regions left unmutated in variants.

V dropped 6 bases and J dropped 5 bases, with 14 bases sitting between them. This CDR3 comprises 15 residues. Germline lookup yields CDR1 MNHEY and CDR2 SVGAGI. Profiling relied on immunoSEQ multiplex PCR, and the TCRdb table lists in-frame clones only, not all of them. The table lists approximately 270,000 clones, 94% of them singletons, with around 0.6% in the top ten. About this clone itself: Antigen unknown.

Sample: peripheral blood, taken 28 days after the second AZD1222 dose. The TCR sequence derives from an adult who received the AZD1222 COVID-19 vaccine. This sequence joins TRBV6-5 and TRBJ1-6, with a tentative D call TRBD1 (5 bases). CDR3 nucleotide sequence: TGTGCCAGCAGGACCGTACCGGGGGATAATTCACCCCTCCACTTT. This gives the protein CASRTVPGDNSPLHF.